Following are 5 T cell receptor beta chains from one sample sequenced in a study of T cell responses to AZD1222 COVID-19 vaccine. Libraries were prepared by immunoSEQ multiplex PCR; TCRdb keeps only in-frame clonotypes and omits some of them. The table includes roughly 130,000 clones, about 94% detected once. The source material was peripheral blood, sampled on day 0 of AZD1222 vaccination. The receptors derive from an adult in good health.

The rearrangement joins TRBV25-1 to TRBJ2-1, with D perhaps TRBD2 (5 bases). Germline-derived CDR1 and CDR2 are MGHDK and SYGVNS. V gave up 5 bases and J gave up 15 bases, with 20 bases separating them. The CDR3 sequence is 13 residues long. The CDR3 DNA reads as TGTGCCAGCAGTTCAAGCGGTCAACCCCCCGGGTTCTTC. It codes for CASSSSGQPPGFF.

This chain connects TRBV7-6 to TRBJ1-1; the match to TRBD1 covers 7 bases. The CDR3 has 15 amino acids. J lost 1 base, V lost 0 bases, and 2 bases had no gene match. The germline V gene has CDR1 SGHVS and CDR2 FNYEAQ. The CDR3 nucleotides are TGTGCCAGCAGCTTAGCGAGGGGGCCGAACACTGAAGCTTTCTTT. It translates to CASSLARGPNTEAFF. Combining the CDR3 with reference TRBV7-6 and TRBJ1-1 gives the whole variable domain GAGVSQSPRYKVTKRGQDVALRCDPISGHVSLYWYRQALGQGPEFLTYFNYEAQQDKSGLPNDRFSAERPEGSISTLTIQRTEQRDSAMYRCASSLARGPNTEAFFGQGTRLTVV.

V gene TRBV2 combines with J gene TRBJ1-3, with D possibly matching TRBD1 (6 bases). Germline V gene data show CDR1 as SNHLY and CDR2 as FYNNEI. Trimming took off 6 bases at V and 3 bases at J, with 21 bases between the two ends. The CDR3 contains 17 residues. The CDR3 region has the DNA TGTGCCAGCAGCCCTCGACTAACAGGGTCGGGTGGAAACACCATATATTTT. Protein sequence: CASSPRLTGSGGNTIYF.

This clone was observed many times. This chain joins TRBV2 and TRBJ1-2; D unresolved. This CDR3 region has 13 residues. From germline, CDR1 is SNHLY and CDR2 FYNNEI. Between the trimmed V and J ends, which lost 2 bases and 4 bases, there was a span of 8 bases. This CDR3 is CASSERVTYGYTF. CDR3 nucleotide sequence: TGTGCCAGCAGTGAACGGGTCACCTATGGCTACACCTTC.

The chain links TRBV10-3 to TRBJ2-7, with D possibly TRBD1 on 6 matching bases. This CDR3 is built from 15 residues. Trimming cost V 0 bases and J 1 base, with 10 bases left between them. Per germline, CDR1 ENHRY and CDR2 SYGVKD. Here the CDR3 reads CAISESTGLSYEQYF. DNA of the CDR3: TGTGCCATCAGTGAGTCGACAGGTCTGTCCTACGAGCAGTACTTC.